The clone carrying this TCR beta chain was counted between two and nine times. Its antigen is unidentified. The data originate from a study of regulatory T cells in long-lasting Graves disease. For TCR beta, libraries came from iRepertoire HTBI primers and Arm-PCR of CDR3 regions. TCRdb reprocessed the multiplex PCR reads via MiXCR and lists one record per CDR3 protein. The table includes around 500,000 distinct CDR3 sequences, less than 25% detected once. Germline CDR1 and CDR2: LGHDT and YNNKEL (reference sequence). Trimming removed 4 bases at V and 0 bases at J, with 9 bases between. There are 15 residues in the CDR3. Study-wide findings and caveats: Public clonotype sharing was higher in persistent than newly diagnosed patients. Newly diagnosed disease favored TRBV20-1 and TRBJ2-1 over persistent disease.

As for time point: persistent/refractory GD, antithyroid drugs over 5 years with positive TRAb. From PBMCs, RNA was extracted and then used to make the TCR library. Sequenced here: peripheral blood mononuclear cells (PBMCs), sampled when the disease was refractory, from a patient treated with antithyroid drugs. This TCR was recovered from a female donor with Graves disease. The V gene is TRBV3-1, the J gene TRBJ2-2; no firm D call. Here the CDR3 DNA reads TGTGCCAGCAGCCTCGGAAATGCGAACACCGGGGAGCTGTTTTTT. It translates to CASSLGNANTGELFF.